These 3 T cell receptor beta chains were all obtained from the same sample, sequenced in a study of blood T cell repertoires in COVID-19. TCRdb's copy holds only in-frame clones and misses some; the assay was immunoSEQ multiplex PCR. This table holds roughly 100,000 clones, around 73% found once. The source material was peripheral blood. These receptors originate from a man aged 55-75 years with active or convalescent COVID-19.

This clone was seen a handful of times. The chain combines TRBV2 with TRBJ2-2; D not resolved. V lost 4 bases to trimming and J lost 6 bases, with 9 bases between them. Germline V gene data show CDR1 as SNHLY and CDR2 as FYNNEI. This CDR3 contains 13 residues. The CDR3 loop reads CASSGYSAGELFF. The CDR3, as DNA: TGTGCCAGCAGTGGGTACTCGGCCGGGGAGCTGTTTTTT.

The CDR3 DNA sequence: TGTGCCACCAGTGACCCCAGCGGGAGCTCTCTCCACCGCGGTGAGCAGTTCTTC. Translating it yields CATSDPSGSSLHRGEQFF. The J gene is TRBJ2-1, the V gene TRBV24-1, with 8 bases matching TRBD2. V gave up 4 bases and J gave up 9 bases; unmatched junction bases: 19. The CDR3 sequence is 18 residues long. Germline-derived CDR1 and CDR2 are KGHDR and SFDVKD.

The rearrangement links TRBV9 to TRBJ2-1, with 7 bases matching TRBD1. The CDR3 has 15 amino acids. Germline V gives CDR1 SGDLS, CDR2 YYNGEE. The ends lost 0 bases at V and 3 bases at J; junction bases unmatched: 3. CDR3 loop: CASSVGAGGYNEQFF. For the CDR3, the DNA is TGTGCCAGCAGCGTAGGGGCAGGGGGCTACAATGAGCAGTTCTTC.